A single sample is the source of the 5 T cell receptor beta chains below, sequenced in a study of vaccination and CD4 T cells after COVID-19. The antigens for these receptors are not known. The treatment is: approximately nine-day PBMC culture with coronavirus spike peptide pools or control peptides (ViraFEST assay). The Oncomine TCR Beta short-read assay was what sequenced the DNA obtained from cultured CD4+ T cells. TCRdb re-analysed the PCR reads in MiXCR, keeping a single row per CDR3 protein. The sample yields about 14,000 distinct CDR3 sequences, over 50% seen once. Material for sequencing was CD4+ T cells from blood, cultured in vitro. These receptors all come from a human donor who had recovered from COVID-19.

The chain carries TRBV10-3 and TRBJ1-1, with 8 bases lining up with TRBD1. Germline-derived CDR1 and CDR2 are ENHRY and SYGVKD. CDR3 length equals 15 residues. V shed 2 bases and J 5 bases; nucleotides not matched to a gene: 7. CDR3 sequence: CAISESTGGGTEAFF. DNA of the CDR3: TGTGCCATCAGTGAGAGCACAGGGGGGGGGACTGAAGCTTTCTTT.

The chain is built from TRBV28 and TRBJ1-2; D is perhaps TRBD1 (5 bases). Germline values: CDR1 MDHEN, CDR2 SYDVKM. The CDR3 is made up of 14 amino acids. V was trimmed by 8 bases and J by 0 bases, leaving 13 bases between them. CDR3 in DNA: TGTGCCAGCGCTGAGGGGCGTTCTAACTATGGCTACACCTTC. Protein: CASAEGRSNYGYTF.

This rearrangement joins TRBV5-4 to TRBJ2-7; D is unresolved. CDR1 and CDR2 (germline): SGHNT, YYREEE (reference sequence). The CDR3 spans 20 residues. V was shortened by 10 bases and J by 6 bases, with 41 bases between the two germline ends. The CDR3: CAARVPNITPGKGRLGEQYF. Written as DNA, the CDR3 is TGTGCCGCAAGGGTCCCGAATATTACACCTGGGAAGGGTCGTCTTGGCGAGCAGTACTTC.

The chain employs TRBV7-9 and TRBJ2-7, with 7 bases matching TRBD1. Germline V CDR1 and CDR2: SEHNR, FQNEAQ (reference sequence). V was clipped by 6 bases and J by 3 bases; unmatched bases: 5. The CDR3 is 13 residues long. CDR3 coding DNA: TGTGCCAGCAGTCCTACAGGGGTCTACGAGCAGTACTTC. Its translation: CASSPTGVYEQYF.

There are a few counts of this clonotype. V and J are TRBV7-9 and TRBJ1-1, with a tentative D call TRBD1 (5 bases). Germline V gene sequence: CDR1 SEHNR, CDR2 FQNEAQ (reference sequence). V dropped 1 base and J dropped 1 base, with 10 bases sitting between them. This CDR3 comprises 15 residues. In nucleotides, the CDR3 is TGTGCCAGCAGCTTAGGGGGCCTTGGGAACACTGAAGCTTTCTTT. Its protein product is CASSLGGLGNTEAFF. Full variable domain (rest looked up from reference TRBV7-9 and TRBJ1-1): DTGVSQNPRHKITKRGQNVTFRCDPISEHNRLYWYRQTLGQGPEFLTYFQNEAQLEKSRLLSDRFSAERPKGSFSTLEIQRTEQGDSAMYLCASSLGGLGNTEAFFGQGTRLTVV.